These T cell receptor beta chains were read from a single sample in a study of Tregs in tolerant kidney transplant recipients. Data came from immunoSEQ multiplex PCR; TCRdb stores just in-frame clones and leaves some out. The sample has under 300,000 clones, about four fifths seen once. What was sequenced was CD4+ T cells from blood. The receptor source for this set is a human donor in good health. The CDR3 runs from the conserved cysteine through the conserved F or W. A D gene is named only where the DNA matches it firmly. Some rows have no size entry. The others give once, few or many, or a class for an expanded clone.

CDR3 length	D gene	clone size	V gene	J gene	CDR3 DNA	CDR3 protein
13	TRBD1	NA	TRBV7-8	TRBJ1-1	TGTGCCAGCAGCAGCGACAGGGGGCGCCCGGCTTTCTTT	CASSSDRGRPAFF
16	NA	NA	TRBV5-1	TRBJ2-3	TGCGCCAGCAGCCCACCCGGACCAGAGAGGCCAGATACGCAGTATTTT	CASSPPGPERPDTQYF
16	TRBD2	NA	TRBV5-1	TRBJ2-3	TGCGCCAGCAGCTTTGACGGGGGGGCGCGCACAGATACGCAGTATTTT	CASSFDGGARTDTQYF
12	NA	NA	TRBV5-4	TRBJ2-3	TGTGCCAGCAGCTCCTACACAGATACGCAGTATTTT	CASSSYTDTQYF
16	NA	NA	TRBV5-1	TRBJ1-3	TGCGCCAGCAGCTTGGCTCCAGGAACCTCTGGAAACACCATATATTTT	CASSLAPGTSGNTIYF
14	NA	NA	TRBV6-1	TRBJ2-7	TGTGCCAGCAGTGAGATGGGCCGAAGCTACGAGCAGTACTTC	CASSEMGRSYEQYF
16	NA	NA	TRBV14	TRBJ2-3	TGTGCCAGCAGCCCCCCGGGGGCGCGTCTCACAGATACGCAGTATTTT	CASSPPGARLTDTQYF
14	NA	NA	TRBV5-5	TRBJ2-7	TGTGCCAGCAGCTTGAGGGCAGGGACCTACGAGCAGTACTTC	CASSLRAGTYEQYF
16	TRBD2	NA	TRBV7-9	TRBJ2-7	TGTGCCAGCAGCTTAGAAGCGGCGGGGGGCTCCTACGAGCAGTACTTC	CASSLEAAGGSYEQYF
16	TRBD2	NA	TRBV29-1	TRBJ2-1	TGCAGCGTTGACCAAATGGGCGGGAGGTCTTTCAATGAGCAGTTCTTC	CSVDQMGGRSFNEQFF
15	NA	NA	TRBV7-6	TRBJ2-7	TGTGCCAGCAGCTTAATGTTAGCAGGGGACTACGAGCAGTACTTC	CASSLMLAGDYEQYF
13	NA	once	TRBV19	TRBJ1-6	TGTGCCAGTAGGCGACAATATAATTCACCCCTCCACTTT	CASRRQYNSPLHF
14	NA	NA	TRBV6-5	TRBJ1-5	TGTGCCAGCAGAAGCTTTAGGGGGAATCAGCCCCAGCATTTT	CASRSFRGNQPQHF
14	NA	NA	TRBV12-5	TRBJ1-1	TGTGCTAGTGGTTTGGTGAGGGGGAGCACTGAAGCTTTCTTT	CASGLVRGSTEAFF
15	TRBD1	NA	TRBV19	TRBJ1-3	TGTGCCAGTAGTATACGGGACAGCCCTGGAAACACCATATATTTT	CASSIRDSPGNTIYF
12	NA	NA	TRBV6-1	TRBJ2-7	TGTGCCAGCAACGAGGGAGTCTACGAGCAGTACTTC	CASNEGVYEQYF
13	NA	once	TRBV2	TRBJ1-2	TGTGCCAGCAGTGAAATCAGGGCTTATGGCTACACCTTC	CASSEIRAYGYTF
16	TRBD1	NA	TRBV15	TRBJ2-2	TGTGCCACCACTCCGCGCTCCGGGACAGCCACCGGGGAGCTGTTTTTT	CATTPRSGTATGELFF
14	NA	NA	TRBV6-6	TRBJ2-4	TGTGCCAGCACTCCCCGGGACACTAAAAACATTCAGTACTTC	CASTPRDTKNIQYF
13	NA	once	TRBV6-1	TRBJ2-1	TGTGCCAGTTCCGGGATCGGGGGAGATGAGCAGTTCTTC	CASSGIGGDEQFF
14	TRBD1	few	TRBV7-8	TRBJ1-2	TGTGCCAGCAGCCCGACCGGACAGGCCTATGGCTACACCTTC	CASSPTGQAYGYTF
15	NA	NA	TRBV25-1	TRBJ1-1	TGTGCCAGCAGTGAATTGAGAGGTATGAACACTGAAGCTTTCTTT	CASSELRGMNTEAFF
15	NA	once	TRBV2	TRBJ2-1	TGTGCCAGCAGAGGCCATAGTAACTCCTACAATGAGCAGTTCTTC	CASRGHSNSYNEQFF
16	NA	NA	TRBV5-5	TRBJ2-7	TGTGCCAGCAGCTTGAAAAGGACAGAGGACGGGTACGAGCAGTACTTC	CASSLKRTEDGYEQYF
16	NA	once	TRBV19	TRBJ1-5	TGTGCCAGTAGTGGCGAACGGAGGGGGGGGCATCAGCCCCAGCATTTT	CASSGERRGGHQPQHF
13	NA	NA	TRBV10-1	TRBJ1-2	TGCGCCAGCAGTGAACAGCCTTCCTATGGCTACACCTTC	CASSEQPSYGYTF
15	TRBD2	NA	TRBV5-4	TRBJ2-1	TGTGCCAGCAGCTTCGCTAGCGGCCCCTACAATGAGCAGTTCTTC	CASSFASGPYNEQFF
12	NA	NA	TRBV30	TRBJ1-3	TGTGCCTGGAGCTTAGGGGGGAACACCATATATTTT	CAWSLGGNTIYF
13	NA	NA	TRBV13	TRBJ2-7	TGTGCCAGCAGCTTACCACCTAGTTCTGGGCAGTACTTC	CASSLPPSSGQYF
14	NA	NA	TRBV6-5	TRBJ1-3	TGTGCCAGCAGAAGGGGGGTTTCTGGAAACACCATATATTTT	CASRRGVSGNTIYF
13	NA	NA	TRBV5-1	TRBJ1-1	TGCGCCAGCAGCCCACTGGTGAACACTGAAGCTTTCTTT	CASSPLVNTEAFF